These T cell receptor beta chains were read from a single sample in a study of shared clonotypes between healthy human individuals. Sequenced by immunoSEQ multiplex PCR; TCRdb stores in-frame clones only, minus some. The table includes about 1.1 million clones, 75% to 85% detected once. Sequenced input: memory CD4+ T cells from PBMCs. These receptors were obtained from a man between 18 and 35 years old in good health. Some clones in this sample may be carry-over from other donors' samples. Each CDR3 is given with its conserved first and last residue. D genes are given only for firm matches. Clone size is shown for a subset of rows, as once, few, many or a class of expanded clone.

cdr3_nt cdr3_aa cdr3_length v_call d_call clone_size j_call
TGTGCCAGCAGGCGGGGGTCTGGACTAGCGTTCAATGAGCAGTTCTTC CASRRGSGLAFNEQFF 16 TRBV27 TRBD2 many TRBJ2-1
TGTGCCAGCTCACCAGTGCATAACACCGGGGAGCTGTTTTTT CASSPVHNTGELFF 14 TRBV18 . . TRBJ2-2
TGTGCCAGCAGCAAAGCAAGTAGAACAGGGACTAGCGGGAGGGCCCGGGAGACCCAGTACTTC CASSKASRTGTSGRARETQYF 21 TRBV21-1 . . TRBJ2-5
TGTGCCTGGAGCCTCGGGATAGCTGGGGAGACCCAGTACTTC CAWSLGIAGETQYF 14 TRBV30 . many TRBJ2-5
TGCGCCAGCAGCCTCGTAGCGGGAGGGCCCTCTGGGGCCAACGTCCTGACTTTC CASSLVAGGPSGANVLTF 18 TRBV5-1 TRBD2 . TRBJ2-6
TGTGCCAGCAGCCAAGTCGTGGCTAGCGGTGTTCACGAGCAGTACTTC CASSQVVASGVHEQYF 16 TRBV4-2 TRBD2 . TRBJ2-7
TGTGCCAGCAGCATGGGGGCGGACGCTTTCTTT CASSMGADAFF 11 TRBV6-1 . . TRBJ1-1
TGTGCCAGCAGACTCGGACTAGCGGGAGCCGATACGCAGTATTTT CASRLGLAGADTQYF 15 TRBV6-6 TRBD2 . TRBJ2-3
TGTGCCAGCAGCCAAGACACCGGATACAATCAGCCCCAGCATTTT CASSQDTGYNQPQHF 15 TRBV11-2 . . TRBJ1-5
TGTGCCAGCAGTGGACAGGGGAGGTTCAATCAGCCCCAGCATTTT CASSGQGRFNQPQHF 15 TRBV6-1 TRBD1 few TRBJ1-5
TGTGCCAGCAGTGCACAGGGAAACTATGGCTACACCTTC CASSAQGNYGYTF 13 TRBV6-5 . . TRBJ1-2
TGCGCCAGCGCCAGAAGTCAGGGGCCGAGCTACAATCAGCCCCAGCATTTT CASARSQGPSYNQPQHF 17 TRBV10-2 . . TRBJ1-5
TGTGCCTGGAGCCGCGGACTAGCGGTCAATGAGCAGTTCTTC CAWSRGLAVNEQFF 14 TRBV30 TRBD2 many TRBJ2-1
TGTGCCAGCAGTGAATCAGCGGGGAGCACAGATACGCAGTATTTT CASSESAGSTDTQYF 15 TRBV6-1 TRBD2 once TRBJ2-3
TGTGCCAGCAGCCTCGGGGGTATGACTGACATGGATACGCAGTATTTT CASSLGGMTDMDTQYF 16 TRBV5-4 . . TRBJ2-3
TGTGCCAGTAGAATTCCGGGGGCGAACACCGGGGAGCTGTTTTTT CASRIPGANTGELFF 15 TRBV19 . . TRBJ2-2
TGTGCCAGCAGCGCTTCGCCCACAGATACGCAGTATTTT CASSASPTDTQYF 13 TRBV9 . . TRBJ2-3
TGTGCCAGCAGCTTGACAGGGTCCTTGGATGGCTACACCTTC CASSLTGSLDGYTF 14 TRBV11-2 TRBD1 . TRBJ1-2
TGTGCCTGGAGAGCCGGTGTAAACACCGGGGAGCTGTTTTTT CAWRAGVNTGELFF 14 TRBV30 . . TRBJ2-2
TGTGCCACCAGCCAGGGGGGGGCTTCTGGAAACACCATATATTTT CATSQGGASGNTIYF 15 TRBV15 TRBD1 . TRBJ1-3
TGTGCCAGCAGCGCAGGGACAGGGCGGGCCGGGGAGCTGTTTTTT CASSAGTGRAGELFF 15 TRBV13 TRBD1 . TRBJ2-2
TGTGCCAGCAGCCAAGGGGGGACTAGCGGAAGATCCTACAATGAGCAGTTCTTC CASSQGGTSGRSYNEQFF 18 TRBV7-3 TRBD2 . TRBJ2-1
TGTGCCAGCAGCTTACTGGGGCGGACCCAGTACTTC CASSLLGRTQYF 12 TRBV7-3 . . TRBJ2-5